This T cell receptor beta chain comes out of a study of T cells after yellow fever vaccination. Overall study context: With SMART-Seq v4 Ultra Low Input, the fractions containing low cell numbers were prepared.

TCRdb independently ran MiXCR on the 5' RACE reads; one entry per CDR3 protein. The sample includes 300,000 to 400,000 distinct CDR3 sequences, approximately 6% of them seen just once. Trimming removed 5 bases from V and 2 bases from J, with 18 bases in between. The V gene's germline CDR1 is SGHTA and CDR2 FQGNSA. CDR3 size: 16 residues. The sample in question was PBMCs, obtained 5 days after the yellow fever booster vaccination. This clonotype was obtained from a man aged 25 to 40 who received the YFV17D yellow fever vaccine. The chain recombines TRBV7-2 with TRBJ1-2, with D possibly TRBD1 on 5 matching bases. CDR3 sequence: CASSQYGGRQNYGYTF. CDR3 nucleotide sequence: TGTGCCAGCAGCCAGTACGGGGGGAGACAGAACTATGGCTACACCTTC. The full variable domain, with the rest looked up from reference TRBV7-2 and TRBJ1-2, is GAGVSQSPSNKVTEKGKDVELRCDPISGHTALYWYRQSLGQGLEFLIYFQGNSAPDKSGLPSDRFSAERTGGSVSTLTIQRTQQEDSAVYLCASSQYGGRQNYGYTFGSGTRLTVV.